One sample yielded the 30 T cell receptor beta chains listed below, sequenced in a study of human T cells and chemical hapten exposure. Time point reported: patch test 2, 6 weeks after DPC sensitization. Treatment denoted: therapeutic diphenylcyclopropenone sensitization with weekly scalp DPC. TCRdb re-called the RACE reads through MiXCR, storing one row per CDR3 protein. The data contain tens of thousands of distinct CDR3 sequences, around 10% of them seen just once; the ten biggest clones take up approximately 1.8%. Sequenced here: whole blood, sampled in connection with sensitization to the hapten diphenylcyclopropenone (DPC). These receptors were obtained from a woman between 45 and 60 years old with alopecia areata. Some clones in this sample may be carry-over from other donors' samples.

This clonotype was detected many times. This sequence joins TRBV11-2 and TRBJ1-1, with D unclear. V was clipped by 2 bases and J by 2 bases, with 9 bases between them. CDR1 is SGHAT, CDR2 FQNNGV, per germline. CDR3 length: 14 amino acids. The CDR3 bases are TGTGCCAGCAGCTTAACTAGTAGAAACACTGAAGCTTTCTTT. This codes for CASSLTSRNTEAFF.

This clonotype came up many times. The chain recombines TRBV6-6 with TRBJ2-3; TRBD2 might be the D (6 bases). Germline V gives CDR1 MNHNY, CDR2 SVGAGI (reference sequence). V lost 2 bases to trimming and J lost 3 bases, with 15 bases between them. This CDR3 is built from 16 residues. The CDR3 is CASSYGRPRGTDTQYF. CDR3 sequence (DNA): TGTGCCAGCAGTTACGGGAGGCCACGGGGGACAGATACGCAGTATTTT.

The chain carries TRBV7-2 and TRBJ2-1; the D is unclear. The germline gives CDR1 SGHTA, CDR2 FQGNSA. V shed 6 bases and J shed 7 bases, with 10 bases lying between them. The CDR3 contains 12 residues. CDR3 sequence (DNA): TGTGCCAGCAGTTTAATCCCGAATGAGCAGTTCTTC. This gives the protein CASSLIPNEQFF.

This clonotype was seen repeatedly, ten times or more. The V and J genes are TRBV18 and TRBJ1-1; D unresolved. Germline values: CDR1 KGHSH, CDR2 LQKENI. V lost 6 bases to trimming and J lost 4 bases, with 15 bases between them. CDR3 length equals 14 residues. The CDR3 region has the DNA TGTGCCAGCTCCCCTACGTCCTCTGGCACTGAAGCTTTCTTT. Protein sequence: CASSPTSSGTEAFF.

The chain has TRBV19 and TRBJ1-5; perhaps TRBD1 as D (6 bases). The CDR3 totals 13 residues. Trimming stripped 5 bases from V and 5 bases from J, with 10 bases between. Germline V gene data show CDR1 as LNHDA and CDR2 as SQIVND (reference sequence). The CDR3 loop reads CASSRQEDQPQHF. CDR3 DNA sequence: TGTGCCAGTAGTCGACAGGAGGATCAGCCCCAGCATTTT.

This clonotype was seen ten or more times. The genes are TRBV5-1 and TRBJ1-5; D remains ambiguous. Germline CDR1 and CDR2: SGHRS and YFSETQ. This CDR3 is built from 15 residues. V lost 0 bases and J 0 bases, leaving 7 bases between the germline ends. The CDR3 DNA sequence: TGCGCCAGCAGCTTGGATGGCCGTAGCAATCAGCCCCAGCATTTT. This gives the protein CASSLDGRSNQPQHF.

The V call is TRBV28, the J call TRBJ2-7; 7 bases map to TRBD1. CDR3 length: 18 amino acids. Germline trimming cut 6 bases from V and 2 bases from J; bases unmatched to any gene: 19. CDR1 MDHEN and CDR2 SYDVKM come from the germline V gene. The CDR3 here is CASSPGGAPTLRTYEQYF. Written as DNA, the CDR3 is TGTGCCAGCAGCCCAGGGGGTGCCCCCACTCTTCGCACCTACGAGCAGTACTTC. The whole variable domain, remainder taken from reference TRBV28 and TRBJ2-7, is DVKVTQSSRYLVKRTGEKVFLECVQDMDHENMFWYRQDPGLGLRLIYFSYDVKMKEKGDIPEGYSVSREKKERFSLILESASTNQTSMYLCASSPGGAPTLRTYEQYFGPGTRLTVT.

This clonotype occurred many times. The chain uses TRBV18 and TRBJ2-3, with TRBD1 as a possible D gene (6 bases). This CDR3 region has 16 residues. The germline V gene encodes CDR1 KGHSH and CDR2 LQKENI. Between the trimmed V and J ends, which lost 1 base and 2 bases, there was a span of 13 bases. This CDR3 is CASSPLDRPFTDTQYF. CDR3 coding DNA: TGTGCCAGCTCACCACTGGACAGACCTTTCACAGATACGCAGTATTTT. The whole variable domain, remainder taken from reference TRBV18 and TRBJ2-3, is NAGVMQNPRHLVRRRGQEARLRCSPMKGHSHVYWYRQLPEEGLKFMVYLQKENIIDESGMPKERFSAEFPKEGPSILRIQQVVRGDSAAYFCASSPLDRPFTDTQYFGPGTRLTVL.

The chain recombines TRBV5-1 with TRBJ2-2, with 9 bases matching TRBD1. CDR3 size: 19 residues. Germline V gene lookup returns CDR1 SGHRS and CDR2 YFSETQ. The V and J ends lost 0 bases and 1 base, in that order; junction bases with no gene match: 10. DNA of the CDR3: TGCGCCAGCAGCTTGGGGCTACTGGACAGGGGAAGGAACACCGGGGAGCTGTTTTTT. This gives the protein CASSLGLLDRGRNTGELFF.

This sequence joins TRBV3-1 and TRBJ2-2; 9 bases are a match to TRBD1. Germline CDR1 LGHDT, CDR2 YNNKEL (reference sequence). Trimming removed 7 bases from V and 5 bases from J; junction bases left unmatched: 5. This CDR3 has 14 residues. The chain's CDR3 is CASTRTGVTGELFF. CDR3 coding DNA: TGTGCCAGCACCAGGACAGGGGTGACCGGGGAGCTGTTTTTT.

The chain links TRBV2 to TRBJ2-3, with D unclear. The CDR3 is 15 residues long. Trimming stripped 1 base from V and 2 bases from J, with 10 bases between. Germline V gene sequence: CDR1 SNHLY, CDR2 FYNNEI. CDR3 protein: CASSEGRLNTDTQYF. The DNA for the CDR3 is TGTGCCAGCAGTGAAGGACGCCTAAACACAGATACGCAGTATTTT.

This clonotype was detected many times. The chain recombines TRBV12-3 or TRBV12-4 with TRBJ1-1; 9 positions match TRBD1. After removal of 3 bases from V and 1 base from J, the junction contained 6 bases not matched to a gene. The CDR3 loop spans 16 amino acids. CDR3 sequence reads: CASSFIMGQGNTEAFF. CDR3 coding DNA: TGTGCCAGCAGTTTCATTATGGGACAGGGGAACACTGAAGCTTTCTTT.

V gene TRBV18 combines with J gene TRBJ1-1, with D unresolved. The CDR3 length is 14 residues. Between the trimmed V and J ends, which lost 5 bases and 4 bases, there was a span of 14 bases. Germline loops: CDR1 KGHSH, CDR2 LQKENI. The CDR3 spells CASSSSSEATEAFF. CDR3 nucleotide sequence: TGTGCCAGCTCATCTTCGTCCGAGGCCACTGAAGCTTTCTTT.

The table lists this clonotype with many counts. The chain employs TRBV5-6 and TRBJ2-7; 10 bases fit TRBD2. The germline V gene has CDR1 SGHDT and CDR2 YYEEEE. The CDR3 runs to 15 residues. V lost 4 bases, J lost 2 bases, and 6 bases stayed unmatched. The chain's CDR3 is CASSPLLAGAYEQYF. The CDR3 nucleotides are TGTGCCAGCAGCCCCCTCCTAGCGGGGGCCTACGAGCAGTACTTC.

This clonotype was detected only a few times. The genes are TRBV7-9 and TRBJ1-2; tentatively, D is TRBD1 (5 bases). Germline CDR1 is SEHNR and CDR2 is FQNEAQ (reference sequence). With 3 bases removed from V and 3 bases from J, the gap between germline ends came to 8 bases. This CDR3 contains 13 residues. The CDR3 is CASSLEGDYGYTF. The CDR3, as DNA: TGTGCCAGCAGCTTGGAAGGGGACTATGGCTACACCTTC. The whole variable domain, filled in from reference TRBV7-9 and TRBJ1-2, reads DTGVSQNPRHKITKRGQNVTFRCDPISEHNRLYWYRQTLGQGPEFLTYFQNEAQLEKSRLLSDRFSAERPKGSFSTLEIQRTEQGDSAMYLCASSLEGDYGYTFGSGTRLTVV.

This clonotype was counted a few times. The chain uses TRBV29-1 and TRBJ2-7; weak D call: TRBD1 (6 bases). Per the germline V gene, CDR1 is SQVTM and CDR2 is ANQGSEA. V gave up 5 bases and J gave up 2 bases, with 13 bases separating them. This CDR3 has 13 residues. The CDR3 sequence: CSVLSGTTYEQYF. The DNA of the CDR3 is TGCAGCGTTCTATCAGGGACAACCTACGAGCAGTACTTC.

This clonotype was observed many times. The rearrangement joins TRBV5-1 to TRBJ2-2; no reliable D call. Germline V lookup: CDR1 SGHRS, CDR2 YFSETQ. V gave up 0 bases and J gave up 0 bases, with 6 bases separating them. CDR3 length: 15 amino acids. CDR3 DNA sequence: TGCGCCAGCAGCTTGGACCTCCCGAACACCGGGGAGCTGTTTTTT. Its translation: CASSLDLPNTGELFF.

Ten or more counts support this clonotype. Written as DNA, the CDR3 is TGTGCCAGCAGTTCCGGAGGCGGGAGGGAGCTGTTTTTT. Translation gives CASSSGGGRELFF. The V call is TRBV28, the J call TRBJ2-2; maybe TRBD2 (6 bases). There are 13 residues in the CDR3. V gave up 4 bases and J gave up 9 bases, with 12 bases separating them. Per the germline V gene, CDR1 is MDHEN and CDR2 is SYDVKM.

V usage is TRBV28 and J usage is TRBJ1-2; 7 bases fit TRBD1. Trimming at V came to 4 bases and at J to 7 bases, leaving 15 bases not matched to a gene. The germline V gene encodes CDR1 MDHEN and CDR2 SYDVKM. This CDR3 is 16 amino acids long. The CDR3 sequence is CASSSPPTGRKVGYTF. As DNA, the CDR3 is TGTGCCAGCAGTTCCCCACCGACAGGGAGAAAGGTTGGCTACACCTTC.

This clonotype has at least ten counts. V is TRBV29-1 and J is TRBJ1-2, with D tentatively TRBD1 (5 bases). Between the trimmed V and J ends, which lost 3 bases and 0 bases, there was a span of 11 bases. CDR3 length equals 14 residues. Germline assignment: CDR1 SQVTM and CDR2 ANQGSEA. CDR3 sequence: CSVELRGANYGYTF. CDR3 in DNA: TGCAGCGTTGAGCTGAGAGGGGCTAACTATGGCTACACCTTC.

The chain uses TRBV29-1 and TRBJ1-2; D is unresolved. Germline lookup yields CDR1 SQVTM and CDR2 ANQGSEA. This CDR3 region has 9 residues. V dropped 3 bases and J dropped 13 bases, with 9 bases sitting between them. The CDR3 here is CSVEGSPTF. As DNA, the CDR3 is TGCAGCGTTGAGGGCTCCCCCACCTTC.

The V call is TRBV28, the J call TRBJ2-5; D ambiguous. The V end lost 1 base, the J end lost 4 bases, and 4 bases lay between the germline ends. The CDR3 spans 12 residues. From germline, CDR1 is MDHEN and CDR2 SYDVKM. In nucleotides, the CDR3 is TGTGCCAGCAGTTTATATCGAGAGACCCAGTACTTC. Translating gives CASSLYRETQYF.

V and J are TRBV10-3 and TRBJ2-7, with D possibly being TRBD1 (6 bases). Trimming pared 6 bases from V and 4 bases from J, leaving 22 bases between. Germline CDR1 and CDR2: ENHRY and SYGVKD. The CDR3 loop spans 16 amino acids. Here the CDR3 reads CAISKTPTGRGYEQYF. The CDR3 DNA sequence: TGTGCCATCAGCAAAACACCTACAGGGCGCGGGTACGAGCAGTACTTC.

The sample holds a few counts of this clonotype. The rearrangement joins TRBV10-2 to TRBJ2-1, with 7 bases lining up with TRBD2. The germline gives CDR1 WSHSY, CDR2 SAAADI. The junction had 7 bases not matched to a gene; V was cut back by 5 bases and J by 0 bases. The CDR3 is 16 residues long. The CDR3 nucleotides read TGCGCCAGCAGTCGACTAGCTCAAAGCTCCTACAATGAGCAGTTCTTC. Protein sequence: CASSRLAQSSYNEQFF.

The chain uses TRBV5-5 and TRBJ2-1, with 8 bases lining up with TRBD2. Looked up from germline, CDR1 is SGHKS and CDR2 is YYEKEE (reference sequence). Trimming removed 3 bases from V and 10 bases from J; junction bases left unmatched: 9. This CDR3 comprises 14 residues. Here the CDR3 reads CASSWGREGQEQFF. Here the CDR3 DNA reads TGTGCCAGCAGCTGGGGCCGGGAGGGACAAGAGCAGTTCTTC.

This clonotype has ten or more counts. CDR3 loop: CAIGGTGSYNEQFF. The CDR3 DNA follows: TGTGCCATCGGTGGGACAGGGTCCTACAATGAGCAGTTCTTC. The chain recombines TRBV10-3 with TRBJ2-1, with 9 positions matching TRBD1. The CDR3 sequence is 14 residues long. The germline V gene encodes CDR1 ENHRY and CDR2 SYGVKD. V was pared by 8 bases and J by 1 base, with 3 bases of the junction left unmatched.

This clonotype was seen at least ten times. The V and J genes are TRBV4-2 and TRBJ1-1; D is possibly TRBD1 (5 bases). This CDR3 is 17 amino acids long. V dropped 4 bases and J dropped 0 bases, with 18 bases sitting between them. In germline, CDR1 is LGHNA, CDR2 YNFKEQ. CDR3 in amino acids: CASSLSVYRQMNTEAFF. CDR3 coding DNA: TGTGCCAGCAGCCTCTCCGTGTACAGGCAAATGAACACTGAAGCTTTCTTT.

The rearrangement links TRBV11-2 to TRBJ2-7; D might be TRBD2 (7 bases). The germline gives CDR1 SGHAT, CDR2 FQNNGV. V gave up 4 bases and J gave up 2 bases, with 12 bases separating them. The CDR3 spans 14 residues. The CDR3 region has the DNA TGTGCCAGCAGCTCTCGGCGGGGGCCCTACGAGCAGTACTTC. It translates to CASSSRRGPYEQYF.

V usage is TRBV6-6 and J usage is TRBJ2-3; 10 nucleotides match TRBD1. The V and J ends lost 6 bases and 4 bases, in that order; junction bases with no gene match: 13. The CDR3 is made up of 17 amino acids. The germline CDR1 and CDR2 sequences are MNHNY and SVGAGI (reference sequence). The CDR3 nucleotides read TGTGCCAGCAGACACCCCGGGACAGGGGATAACTCAGATACGCAGTATTTT. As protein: CASRHPGTGDNSDTQYF.

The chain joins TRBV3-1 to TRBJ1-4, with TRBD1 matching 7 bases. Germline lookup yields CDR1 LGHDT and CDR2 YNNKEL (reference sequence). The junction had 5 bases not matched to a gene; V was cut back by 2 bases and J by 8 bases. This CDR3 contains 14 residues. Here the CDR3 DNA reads TGTGCCAGCAGCCAACTTCAGGGGGGAGAAAAACTGTTTTTT. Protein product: CASSQLQGGEKLFF.